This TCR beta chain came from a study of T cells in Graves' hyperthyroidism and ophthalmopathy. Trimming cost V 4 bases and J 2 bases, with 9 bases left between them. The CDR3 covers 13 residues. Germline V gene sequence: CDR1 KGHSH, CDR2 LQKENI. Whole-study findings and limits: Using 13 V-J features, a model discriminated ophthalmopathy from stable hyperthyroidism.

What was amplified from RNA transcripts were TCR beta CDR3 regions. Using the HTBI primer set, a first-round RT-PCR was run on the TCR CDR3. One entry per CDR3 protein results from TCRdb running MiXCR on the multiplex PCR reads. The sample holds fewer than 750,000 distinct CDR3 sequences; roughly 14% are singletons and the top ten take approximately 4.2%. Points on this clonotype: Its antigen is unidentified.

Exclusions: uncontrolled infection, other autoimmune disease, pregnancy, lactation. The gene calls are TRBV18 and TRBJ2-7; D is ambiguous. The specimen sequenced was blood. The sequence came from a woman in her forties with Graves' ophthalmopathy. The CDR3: CASSHTRAYEQYF. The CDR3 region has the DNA TGTGCCAGCTCACACACCCGGGCCTACGAGCAGTACTTC.